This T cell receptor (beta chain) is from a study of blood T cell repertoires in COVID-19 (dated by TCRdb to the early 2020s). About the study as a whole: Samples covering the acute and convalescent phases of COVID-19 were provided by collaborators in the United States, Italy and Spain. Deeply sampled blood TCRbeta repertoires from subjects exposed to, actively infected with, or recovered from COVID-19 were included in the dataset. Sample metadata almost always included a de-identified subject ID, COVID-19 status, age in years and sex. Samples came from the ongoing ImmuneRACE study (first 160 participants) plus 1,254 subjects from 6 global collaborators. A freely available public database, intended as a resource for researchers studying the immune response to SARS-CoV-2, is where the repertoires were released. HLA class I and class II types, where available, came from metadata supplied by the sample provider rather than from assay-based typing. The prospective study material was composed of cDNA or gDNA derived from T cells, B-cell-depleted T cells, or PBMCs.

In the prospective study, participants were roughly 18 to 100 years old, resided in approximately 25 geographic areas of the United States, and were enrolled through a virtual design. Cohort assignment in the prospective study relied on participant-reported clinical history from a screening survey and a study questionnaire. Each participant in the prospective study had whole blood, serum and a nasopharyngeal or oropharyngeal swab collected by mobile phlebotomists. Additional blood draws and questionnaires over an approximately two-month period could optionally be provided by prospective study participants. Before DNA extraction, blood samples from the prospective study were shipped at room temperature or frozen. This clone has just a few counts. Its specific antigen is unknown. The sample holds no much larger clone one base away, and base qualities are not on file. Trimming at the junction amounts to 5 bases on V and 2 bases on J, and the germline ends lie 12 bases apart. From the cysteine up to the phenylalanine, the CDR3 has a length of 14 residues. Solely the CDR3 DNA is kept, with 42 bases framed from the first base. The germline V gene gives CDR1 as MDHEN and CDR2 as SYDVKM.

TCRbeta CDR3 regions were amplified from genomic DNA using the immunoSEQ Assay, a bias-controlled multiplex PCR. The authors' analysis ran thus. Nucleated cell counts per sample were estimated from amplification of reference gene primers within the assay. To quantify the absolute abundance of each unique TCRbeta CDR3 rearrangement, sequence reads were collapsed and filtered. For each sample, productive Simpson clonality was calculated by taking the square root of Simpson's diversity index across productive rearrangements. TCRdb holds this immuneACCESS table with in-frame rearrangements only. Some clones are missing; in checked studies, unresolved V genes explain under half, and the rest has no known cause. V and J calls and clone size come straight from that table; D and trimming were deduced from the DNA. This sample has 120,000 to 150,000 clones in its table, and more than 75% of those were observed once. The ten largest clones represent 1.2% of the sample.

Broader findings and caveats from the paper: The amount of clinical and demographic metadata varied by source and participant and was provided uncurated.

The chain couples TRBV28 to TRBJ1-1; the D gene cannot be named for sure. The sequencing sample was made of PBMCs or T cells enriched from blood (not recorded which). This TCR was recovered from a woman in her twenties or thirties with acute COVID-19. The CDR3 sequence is CASSRGLFNTEAFF. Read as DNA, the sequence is TGTGCCAGCAGTCGGGGTCTATTTAACACTGAAGCTTTCTTT.